The 5 T cell receptor beta chains presented below share a single source sample, sequenced in a study of tumor-infiltrating lymphocytes in oesophageal squamous cell carcinoma listed by TCRdb under 2016. The library came from PCR. Sequencing took place on an Illumina HiSeq 2000. TCRdb passed the public sequencing reads through fastp at Q25 and MiXCR, retaining productive beta sequences. CDR3 protein sequences are deduplicated, and each keeps its most common genes and DNA. For this sample there are about 23,000 distinct CDR3 sequences; roughly 35% appear just once. Of the sample, around a quarter falls within the top ten clones. The source material was esophageal tumor tissue. Receptor source: a male donor with esophageal squamous cell carcinoma.

Details on this clonotype: The CDR3 end shows no conserved phenylalanine or tryptophan, and so a read error is likely. The DNA is omitted, as the CDR3 cannot be located on it reliably, and the CDR3 follows TCRdb's listing. V and J are TRBV11-2 and TRBJ2-3; the DNA was not used to check the table's D call, TRBD1. CDR1 and CDR2 from the germline V gene are SGHAT and FQNNGV. Termini included, the CDR3 measures 9 amino acids. The CDR3 loop reads CASSWTGGP.

The chain uses TRBV7-2 and TRBJ2-5; D may match TRBD1 or TRBD2 (6 bases each). In germline, CDR1 is SGHTA, CDR2 FQGNSA. The CDR3 is 18 amino acids. Trimming left V 8 bases short and J 4 bases short, with 29 bases between. The CDR3 region is CASLPGRGLARGGETQYF. In nucleotides, the CDR3 is TGTGCCAGCCTACCTGGCCGGGGGCTAGCGAGGGGAGGAGAGACCCAGTACTTC.

This chain uses TRBV9 with TRBJ1-1, with 10 bases aligning to TRBD1. The end of the DNA aligns better with TRBJ2-3, so the J call may be wrong. Germline V lookup: CDR1 SGDLS, CDR2 YYNGEE. The CDR3 consists of 15 residues. The CDR3 loop reads CASSGRDRGIDTQYF. CDR3 DNA: TGTGCCAGCAGCGGCAGGGACAGGGGAATAGATACGCAGTATTTT.

V gene TRBV12-3 or TRBV12-4 combines with J gene TRBJ2-3; no firm D call. V shed 3 bases and J shed 1 base, with 8 bases lying between them. The CDR3 length is 14 residues. CDR3 in amino acids: CASSLLLRTDTQYF. CDR3 nucleotide sequence: TGTGCCAGCAGTTTGTTGCTTCGCACAGATACGCAGTATTTT.

This clonotype is judged medium-sized. V is TRBV7-8 and J is TRBJ1-2; perhaps TRBD1 as D (6 bases). The CDR3 runs 16 residues. Trimming left V 7 bases short and J 1 base short, with 19 bases between. Germline V gene data show CDR1 as SGHVS and CDR2 as FQNEAQ. CDR3 nucleotides: TGTGCCAGCACGCACAGGGCTAGCCTCGTTAACTATGGCTACACCTTC. Translation: CASTHRASLVNYGYTF.